The next 25 T cell receptor beta chains were all read from a single sample in a study of cytomegalovirus exposure and HLA in healthy donors. TCRdb keeps only in-frame clones here, not all; method: immunoSEQ multiplex PCR. The sample comprises 140,000 or so clones, roughly 87% of which are singletons, and 4.5% to 5.5% rests with the top ten. Sequencing was carried out using PBMCs. These receptors were obtained from a man aged 18 to 29 in good health and CMV-seropositive.

V gene TRBV14 combines with J gene TRBJ2-2; D call uncertain. V was clipped by 0 bases and J by 0 bases, with 11 bases between them. Germline CDR1 is SGHDN and CDR2 is FVKESK. This CDR3 comprises 17 residues. CDR3 sequence: CASSQDRRSANTGELFF. In nucleotides, the CDR3 is TGTGCCAGCAGCCAAGATCGAAGAAGCGCGAACACCGGGGAGCTGTTTTTT.

This clone was observed a handful of times. The chain couples TRBV6-5 to TRBJ1-6; TRBD1 agrees at 8 bases. The germline V gene has CDR1 MNHEY and CDR2 SVGAGI. This CDR3 is built from 16 residues. V was pared by 2 bases and J by 7 bases, with 7 bases of the junction left unmatched. CDR3 sequence reads: CASSYGSGTGNSPLHF. The CDR3 nucleotides are TGTGCCAGCAGTTACGGGTCAGGGACAGGAAATTCACCCCTCCACTTT.

V and J are TRBV20-1 and TRBJ1-1; D gene unclear. This CDR3 has 11 amino acids. Trimming pared 2 bases from V and 5 bases from J, leaving 6 bases between. Germline CDR1 DFQATT, CDR2 SNEGSKA (reference sequence). The CDR3 is CSARSTTEAFF. CDR3 coding DNA: TGCAGTGCTAGATCGACAACTGAAGCTTTCTTT.

The V and J genes are TRBV29-1 and TRBJ2-3, with 7 bases aligning to TRBD1. J lost 1 base, V lost 6 bases, and 10 bases had no gene match. The V gene's germline CDR1 is SQVTM and CDR2 ANQGSEA. CDR3 length equals 15 residues. DNA for the CDR3: TGCAGCGTAAGGGACAGCCGATGGGGCACAGATACGCAGTATTTT. Its protein is CSVRDSRWGTDTQYF.

This chain joins TRBV5-4 and TRBJ2-3; 7 bases agree with TRBD2. This CDR3 is 15 amino acids long. Germline CDR1 reads SGHNT; CDR2 reads YYREEE (reference sequence). Trimming at V came to 9 bases and at J to 6 bases, leaving 16 bases not matched to a gene. The chain's CDR3 is CATHPGEGAWDTQYF. CDR3 sequence (DNA): TGTGCCACCCACCCCGGGGAGGGAGCCTGGGATACGCAGTATTTT.

This rearrangement joins TRBV19 to TRBJ1-2; TRBD1 matches 7 bases. The CDR3 totals 15 residues. The junction had 17 bases not matched to a gene; V was cut back by 8 bases and J by 8 bases. Germline V gene lookup returns CDR1 LNHDA and CDR2 SQIVND (reference sequence). CDR3 nucleotide sequence: TGTGCCAGTGCTTCCGACAGGGCTTTGGGTTTGGGCTACACCTTC. Translation: CASASDRALGLGYTF.

The chain carries TRBV5-5 and TRBJ1-6, with 9 bases fitting TRBD1. V shed 4 bases, J shed 6 bases, and the junction held 2 bases outside the gene matches. CDR1 and CDR2 (germline): SGHKS, YYEKEE (reference sequence). This CDR3 spans 14 amino acids. The CDR3 loop is CASSLGQGNSPLHF. The DNA of the CDR3 is TGTGCCAGCAGCCTGGGACAGGGTAATTCACCCCTCCACTTT. Together with reference TRBV5-5 and TRBJ1-6, the CDR3 gives the full variable domain: DAGVTQSPTHLIKTRGQQVTLRCSPISGHKSVSWYQQVLGQGPQFIFQYYEKEERGRGNFPDRFSARQFPNYSSELNVNALLLGDSALYLCASSLGQGNSPLHFGNGTRLTVT.

There are a few counts of this clone. The V call is TRBV6-4, the J call TRBJ2-3, with D possibly being TRBD2 (6 bases). V lost 5 bases, J lost 4 bases, and 10 bases lay in between. There are 13 residues in the CDR3. Per germline, CDR1 MRHNA and CDR2 SNTAGT. CDR3 sequence (DNA): TGTGCCAGCAGTCCTTCGGGGGCAGATACGCAGTATTTT. Translation: CASSPSGADTQYF.

This sequence joins TRBV5-6 and TRBJ1-2; D is undetermined. Per germline, CDR1 SGHDT and CDR2 YYEEEE. The germline V and J ends were trimmed by 2 bases and 0 bases, with 8 bases remaining between them. This CDR3 spans 14 amino acids. The CDR3 loop is CASSFERTNYGYTF. Written as DNA, the CDR3 is TGTGCCAGCAGCTTCGAGAGGACTAACTATGGCTACACCTTC.

CDR3 loop: CASSRRDNEQFF. The CDR3 nucleotides read TGTGCCAGCAGTCGTCGAGACAATGAGCAGTTCTTC. V gene TRBV6-1 combines with J gene TRBJ2-1; D is uncertain. This CDR3 has 12 residues. The V and J ends lost 5 bases and 5 bases respectively, with 7 bases between them. Germline CDR1 MNHNS, CDR2 SASEGT.

The chain combines TRBV12-5 with TRBJ1-3; perhaps TRBD1 as D (6 bases). Germline V CDR1 and CDR2: LGHNT, FRNRAP. Trimming cost V 3 bases and J 0 bases, with 21 bases left between them. The CDR3 contains 19 residues. CDR3 nucleotides: TGTGCTAGTGGTTTTACGTTATCGCCCAGGACAGTCTCTGGAAACACCATATATTTT. Protein: CASGFTLSPRTVSGNTIYF.

The rearrangement uses TRBV5-4 and TRBJ1-1; 9 bases are shared with TRBD1. This CDR3 has 16 residues. J gave up 6 bases and V 4 bases, and 13 bases lay outside the gene matches. CDR1 SGHNT and CDR2 YYREEE come from the germline V gene (reference sequence). The CDR3 sequence is CASSPEGTGPGAEAFF. CDR3 DNA: TGTGCCAGCAGCCCCGAGGGGACAGGGCCTGGCGCTGAAGCTTTCTTT.

The chain couples TRBV9 to TRBJ2-7; maybe TRBD2 (5 bases). The CDR3 length is 14 residues. Deletions cut 0 bases from V and 6 bases from J, with 13 bases between. Germline loops: CDR1 SGDLS, CDR2 YYNGEE. CDR3 DNA sequence: TGTGCCAGCAGCGTAGGAGGGAGTCAAGGCGAGCAGTACTTC. It encodes CASSVGGSQGEQYF. Filled out from reference TRBV9 and TRBJ2-7, the complete variable domain reads DSGVTQTPKHLITATGQRVTLRCSPRSGDLSVYWYQQSLDQGLQFLIQYYNGEERAKGNILERFSAQQFPDLHSELNLSSLELGDSALYFCASSVGGSQGEQYFGPGTRLTVT.

This chain uses TRBV28 with TRBJ2-7; D perhaps matches TRBD1 (5 bases). The V gene's germline CDR1 is MDHEN and CDR2 SYDVKM. Trimming pared 3 bases from V and 6 bases from J, leaving 24 bases between. This CDR3 is built from 17 residues. CDR3 residues: CASSLPKFGLPQGEQYF. CDR3 DNA: TGTGCCAGCAGTTTGCCAAAGTTTGGGCTTCCCCAGGGCGAGCAGTACTTC. The full variable domain, with the rest looked up from reference TRBV28 and TRBJ2-7, is DVKVTQSSRYLVKRTGEKVFLECVQDMDHENMFWYRQDPGLGLRLIYFSYDVKMKEKGDIPEGYSVSREKKERFSLILESASTNQTSMYLCASSLPKFGLPQGEQYFGPGTRLTVT.

The rearrangement links TRBV4-1 to TRBJ1-1; D perhaps matches TRBD1 (5 bases). The CDR3 length is 13 residues. V lost 4 bases and J 5 bases, leaving 11 bases between the germline ends. In germline, CDR1 is MGHRA, CDR2 YSYEKL. DNA of the CDR3: TGCGCCAGCAGCCTACAGGTGGAAACTGAAGCTTTCTTT. As protein: CASSLQVETEAFF.

The CDR3 region has the DNA TGTGCCAGCACCCCGGGGGGCCATCAACCCTACGAGCAGTACTTC. Encoded protein: CASTPGGHQPYEQYF. V usage is TRBV6-1 and J usage is TRBJ2-7, with D perhaps matching TRBD2 (7 bases). Trimming pared 7 bases from V and 2 bases from J, leaving 18 bases between. The V gene's germline CDR1 is MNHNS and CDR2 SASEGT. This CDR3 is built from 15 residues.

The chain couples TRBV5-1 to TRBJ2-1, with TRBD2 identical over 16 bases. V was pared by 3 bases and J by 15 bases, with 6 bases of the junction left unmatched. Germline lookup yields CDR1 SGHRS and CDR2 YFSETQ. This CDR3 has 14 residues. The CDR3 sequence: CASSSEGLAGGSFF. CDR3 in DNA: TGCGCCAGCAGCTCCGAGGGACTAGCGGGAGGGTCGTTCTTC.

This clone was seen a handful of times. The V and J genes are TRBV6-5 and TRBJ2-5, with D perhaps TRBD1 (5 bases). Deletions cut 6 bases from V and 5 bases from J, with 19 bases between. Germline CDR1 reads MNHEY; CDR2 reads SVGAGI. CDR3 size: 15 residues. The CDR3, as DNA: TGTGCCAGCAGCCCCCAAGGGGCGTCTGGCGAGACCCAGTACTTC. Its protein product is CASSPQGASGETQYF.

About this clone itself: The sample has other DNA sequences that encode this CDR3 too. The chain employs TRBV6-5 and TRBJ2-7; TRBD1 matches 10 bases. Germline V gene data show CDR1 as MNHEY and CDR2 as SVGAGI. V shed 2 bases and J 4 bases; nucleotides not matched to a gene: 2. The CDR3 contains 14 residues. As DNA, the CDR3 is TGTGCCAGCAGTTACGACAGGGGGCGTTACGAGCAGTACTTC. The encoded protein is CASSYDRGRYEQYF.

CDR3 residues: CASSDSGQGIRGELFF. DNA for the CDR3: TGTGCCAGCAGTGACTCGGGACAGGGAATTCGTGGGGAGCTGTTTTTT. The chain uses TRBV6-4 and TRBJ2-2, with TRBD1 identical over 9 bases. Germline V gene lookup returns CDR1 MRHNA and CDR2 SNTAGT. J was trimmed by 8 bases and V by 0 bases; bases with no gene match: 7. The CDR3 totals 16 residues.

The chain uses TRBV29-1 and TRBJ1-5; D is unresolved. The CDR3 contains 12 residues. Trimming stripped 7 bases from V and 6 bases from J, with 13 bases between. CDR1 SQVTM and CDR2 ANQGSEA come from the germline V gene. CDR3 DNA sequence: TGCAGCGCTGGGATCCGGGGTCAGCCCCAGCATTTT. This codes for CSAGIRGQPQHF. The complete variable domain, with remaining parts taken from reference TRBV29-1 and TRBJ1-5, reads SAVISQKPSRDICQRGTSLTIQCQVDSQVTMMFWYRQQPGQSLTLIATANQGSEATYESGFVIDKFPISRPNLTFSTLTVSNMSPEDSSIYLCSAGIRGQPQHFGDGTRLSIL.

The chain is built from TRBV5-1 and TRBJ1-2; D gene ambiguous. Germline loops: CDR1 SGHRS, CDR2 YFSETQ. Trimming stripped 3 bases from V and 8 bases from J, with 11 bases between. The CDR3 runs to 12 residues. The CDR3 region is CASSSGIWGYTF. The CDR3, as DNA: TGCGCCAGCAGCTCCGGGATTTGGGGCTACACCTTC. Full variable domain (remainder filled in from reference TRBV5-1 and TRBJ1-2): KAGVTQTPRYLIKTRGQQVTLSCSPISGHRSVSWYQQTPGQGLQFLFEYFSETQRNKGNFPGRFSGRQFSNSRSEMNVSTLELGDSALYLCASSSGIWGYTFGSGTRLTVV.

This chain links TRBV11-2 with TRBJ1-1; possibly TRBD1 for D (5 bases). Germline-derived CDR1 and CDR2 are SGHAT and FQNNGV. The CDR3 runs 15 residues. V was pared by 3 bases and J by 0 bases, with 11 bases between. The CDR3 sequence: CASSFGGRMNTEAFF. The DNA for the CDR3 is TGTGCCAGCAGCTTCGGGGGACGGATGAACACTGAAGCTTTCTTT.

As DNA, the CDR3 is TGTGCCAGTAGTATAGGCGTTCGACGAGGGGGCTTGGACAGACAGCCCCAGCATTTT. Protein sequence: CASSIGVRRGGLDRQPQHF. The V gene is TRBV19, the J gene TRBJ1-5; 7 nucleotides match TRBD1. CDR1 is LNHDA, CDR2 SQIVND, per germline (reference sequence). The V segment lost 1 base and the J segment 7 bases; nucleotides outside the gene matches: 19. The CDR3 sequence is 19 residues long.

V usage is TRBV4-1 and J usage is TRBJ1-5, with D possibly matching TRBD1 (5 bases). V lost 0 bases, J lost 7 bases, and 16 bases lay in between. Per the germline V gene, CDR1 is MGHRA and CDR2 is YSYEKL. There are 16 residues in the CDR3. CDR3 residues: CASSQDKIGGGQPQHF. The CDR3 DNA follows: TGCGCCAGCAGCCAAGATAAGATCGGGGGAGGACAGCCCCAGCATTTT.